This TCR beta chain was sequenced in a study of T-cell memory formation after mild COVID-19. Study details: For the most part, TCR clusters were specific to one donor.

Whole-study results and caveats: Within pre-infection memory, some responding clones were found, suggesting cross-reactive memory joined. Still unconfirmed is whether the second-wave clones peaking on day 37 recognized SARS-CoV-2.

With regard to this clonotype: Its antigen is unknown.

TCRdb itself ran the 5' RACE reads through MiXCR, one entry per CDR3 protein. The table has approximately 260,000 distinct CDR3 sequences, about a sixth seen once. CDR1 KGHSH and CDR2 LQKENI come from the germline V gene. V gave up 3 bases and J gave up 6 bases, with 8 bases separating them. The CDR3 contains 12 residues. The clonotype originates from a man younger than 35 who had mild COVID-19 (a few samples of this study predate the infection). Cell type and time point are not known. Source material: PBMCs or a T cell subset sorted from them (not recorded which). V usage is TRBV18 and J usage is TRBJ1-1; D is undetermined. The CDR3 DNA is TGTGCCAGCTCACCTACGACGGCTGAAGCTTTCTTT. It is translated as CASSPTTAEAFF.